This T cell receptor (beta chain) originates from a study of T cells in Graves' hyperthyroidism and ophthalmopathy. It was uncontrolled infection, other autoimmune disease, pregnancy or lactation that excluded patients. The CDR3 regions of TCR beta were amplified from RNA transcripts. TCR CDR3 regions were first amplified by RT-PCR with HTBI primers. TCRdb re-derived calls from the multiplex PCR reads in MiXCR, one entry per CDR3 protein. Altogether hundreds of thousands of distinct CDR3 sequences are present, around an eighth being singletons, with the ten largest covering 28%. Study-level findings and limits: Ophthalmopathy onset followed model prediction by a median approximately seven months.

The CDR3 runs 14 residues. V dropped 6 bases and J dropped 1; count of bases not matched to a gene: 5. This clonotype was seen repeatedly, ten times or more. Its antigen remains unidentified. This TCR was recovered from a man aged 50 to 60 with Graves' ophthalmopathy. The V gene is TRBV12-3 or TRBV12-4, the J gene TRBJ2-5; 7 positions agree with TRBD1. Sequencing was done on a sample of blood. The CDR3 spells CASRKTGPQETQYF. The CDR3 region has the DNA TGTGCCAGCAGAAAGACAGGGCCCCAAGAGACCCAGTACTTC.